One and the same sample provided the 15 T cell receptor beta chains below, sequenced in a study of breast tumors, draining lymph nodes, adjacent tissues. TCRdb redid the calling of the multiplex PCR reads with MiXCR, one entry per CDR3 protein. The profile shows 17,000 or so distinct CDR3 sequences, 45% of them singletons. Sequencing was carried out using tumor-adjacent breast tissue. These receptors all stem from a female donor with breast cancer. Some clones in this sample may be carry-over from other donors' samples.

A word on this clonotype: Being one base from a much bigger clone, this may be a read error. The V call is TRBV20-1, the J call TRBJ1-1; unclear D gene. The germline V gene has CDR1 DFQATT and CDR2 SNEGSKA (reference sequence). V was trimmed by 1 base and J by 1 base, leaving 13 bases between them. The CDR3 totals 15 residues. DNA of the CDR3: TGCAGTGCTAGAGGTAGAAGGGCAGGGAACACTGAAGCTTTCTTT. The encoded protein is CSARGRRAGNTEAFF.

This clonotype was found a few times. This chain connects TRBV20-1 to TRBJ2-7; 7 nucleotides match TRBD1. This CDR3 spans 13 amino acids. CDR1 DFQATT and CDR2 SNEGSKA come from the germline V gene (reference sequence). The V and J ends lost 6 bases and 5 bases, in that order; junction bases with no gene match: 10. CDR3: CSAQILQGNEQYF. The CDR3 bases are TGCAGTGCCCAGATATTACAGGGGAACGAGCAGTACTTC.

This clonotype appeared many times. This rearrangement joins TRBV7-2 to TRBJ2-2; 7 nucleotides line up with TRBD1. After removal of 1 base from V and 7 bases from J, the junction contained 3 bases not matched to a gene. The CDR3 length is 14 residues. CDR1 SGHTA and CDR2 FQGNSA come from the germline V gene. CDR3 in amino acids: CASSLEGAHGELFF. CDR3 nucleotide sequence: TGTGCCAGCAGCTTAGAGGGGGCTCACGGGGAGCTGTTTTTT.

This clonotype was counted many times. V and J are TRBV18 and TRBJ1-1; 7 positions match TRBD1. J was trimmed by 5 bases and V by 3 bases; bases with no gene match: 6. Germline-derived CDR1 and CDR2 are KGHSH and LQKENI. This CDR3 is built from 14 residues. CDR3 sequence reads: CASSPSGGETEAFF. The CDR3 DNA sequence: TGTGCCAGCTCACCTTCAGGGGGGGAGACTGAAGCTTTCTTT.

This clonotype was recorded many times. This chain joins TRBV7-8 and TRBJ2-5; D is uncertain. CDR1 is SGHVS and CDR2 is FQNEAQ in the germline V gene. This CDR3 contains 16 residues. Trimming removed 1 base at V and 5 bases at J, with 17 bases between. The CDR3 DNA sequence: TGTGCCAGCAGCTTAGATTCTAGGTTCGCTGCGGAGACCCAGTACTTC. Translating it yields CASSLDSRFAAETQYF.

The chain is built from TRBV5-1 and TRBJ2-3, with D possibly being TRBD2 (7 bases). This CDR3 comprises 14 residues. Trimming shortened V by 2 bases and J by 2 bases, and 9 bases separated the two germline ends. The V gene's germline CDR1 is SGHRS and CDR2 YFSETQ. In nucleotides, the CDR3 is TGCGCCAGCAGCTTAGGGGGGGCCACAGATACGCAGTATTTT. It encodes CASSLGGATDTQYF. Using reference TRBV5-1 and TRBJ2-3 for the parts outside the CDR3, the full variable domain is KAGVTQTPRYLIKTRGQQVTLSCSPISGHRSVSWYQQTPGQGLQFLFEYFSETQRNKGNFPGRFSGRQFSNSRSEMNVSTLELGDSALYLCASSLGGATDTQYFGPGTRLTVL.

At least ten counts were recorded for this clonotype. This chain connects TRBV19 to TRBJ1-5, with D tentatively TRBD1 (5 bases). Deletions cut 7 bases from V and 2 bases from J, with 15 bases between. The CDR3 consists of 15 residues. CDR1 and CDR2 (germline): LNHDA, SQIVND (reference sequence). The CDR3, as DNA: TGTGCCAGTATGGGGGGGGGTAGAGGCAATCAGCCCCAGCATTTT. Protein product: CASMGGGRGNQPQHF.

This clonotype is labeled medium-sized. The chain recombines TRBV7-2 with TRBJ2-7; no clear D gene. Germline V gives CDR1 SGHTA, CDR2 FQGNSA. CDR3 size: 15 residues. The V end lost 2 bases, the J end lost 8 bases, and 19 bases lay between the germline ends. CDR3 in DNA: TGTGCCAGCAGCTTAAGGCTTACTACCCACGGCCAGCAGTACTTC. It translates to CASSLRLTTHGQQYF.

The table lists this clonotype with many counts. This may come from a read error, since a much larger clone is one base off. The rearrangement links TRBV6-5 to TRBJ1-2; 10 bases are shared with TRBD1. The length of the CDR3 is 15 residues. Germline V CDR1 and CDR2: MNHEY, SVGAGI. The junction had 4 bases not matched to a gene; V was cut back by 5 bases and J by 1 base. The CDR3 region has the DNA TGTGCCAGCAGTCACTGGACAGGGGGTAACTATGGCTACACCTTC. Translated, it gives CASSHWTGGNYGYTF.

This clonotype appeared a few times. The chain has TRBV6-5 and TRBJ1-4, with 8 nucleotides matching TRBD1. V shed 3 bases and J 16 bases; nucleotides not matched to a gene: 16. The CDR3 covers 15 residues. Germline V gene lookup returns CDR1 MNHEY and CDR2 SVGAGI. CDR3 nucleotide sequence: TGTGCCAGCAGTTATTCCGGGACAGGTGGTGAAAGACCGTTTTTT. It is translated as CASSYSGTGGERPFF.

This clonotype occurred many times. V and J are TRBV6-1 and TRBJ1-5, with D possibly TRBD1 on 5 matching bases. CDR1 is MNHNS and CDR2 is SASEGT in the germline V gene. The length of the CDR3 is 16 residues. Trimming removed 5 bases from V and 0 bases from J, with 14 bases in between. The CDR3 nucleotides are TGTGCCAGCAGTCATTTGGGGAGGGGTAGCAATCAGCCCCAGCATTTT. It translates to CASSHLGRGSNQPQHF.

The chain is built from TRBV20-1 and TRBJ1-5, with D uncertain. Germline V gene lookup returns CDR1 DFQATT and CDR2 SNEGSKA (reference sequence). V was shortened by 3 bases and J by 5 bases, with 17 bases between the two germline ends. The CDR3 is made up of 15 amino acids. CDR3 residues: CSASWAGERDQPQHF. The CDR3 coding sequence is TGCAGTGCTAGTTGGGCAGGAGAACGCGATCAGCCCCAGCATTTT.

By its share, this clonotype is medium-sized (0.01 to 0.1%). This chain links TRBV5-6 with TRBJ2-7, with TRBD1 as a possible D gene (5 bases). V was shortened by 8 bases and J by 3 bases, with 15 bases between the two germline ends. CDR3 length equals 13 residues. Germline V gives CDR1 SGHDT, CDR2 YYEEEE. CDR3 amino acids: CASTGPTFYEQYF. The CDR3, as DNA: TGTGCCAGTACAGGTCCTACTTTCTACGAGCAGTACTTC.

This clonotype was counted many times. This sequence joins TRBV5-4 and TRBJ1-4; D remains ambiguous. With 0 bases removed from V and 0 bases from J, the gap between germline ends came to 9 bases. Germline CDR1 SGHNT, CDR2 YYREEE (reference sequence). The CDR3 is 16 amino acids. This CDR3 reads CASSLGELATNEKLFF. Written as DNA, the CDR3 is TGTGCCAGCAGCTTGGGGGAGCTTGCAACTAATGAAAAACTGTTTTTT.

Relative to its sample, this clonotype is hyperexpanded. The rearrangement joins TRBV5-1 to TRBJ1-2, with a weak D call TRBD1 (6 bases). Germline V gene sequence: CDR1 SGHRS, CDR2 YFSETQ. The CDR3 loop spans 15 amino acids. Trimming took off 0 bases at V and 4 bases at J, with 13 bases between the two ends. CDR3 coding DNA: TGCGCCAGCAGCTTGGGTATTACAGGGAGCTATGGCTACACCTTC. Protein product: CASSLGITGSYGYTF. The whole variable domain, filled in from reference TRBV5-1 and TRBJ1-2, reads KAGVTQTPRYLIKTRGQQVTLSCSPISGHRSVSWYQQTPGQGLQFLFEYFSETQRNKGNFPGRFSGRQFSNSRSEMNVSTLELGDSALYLCASSLGITGSYGYTFGSGTRLTVV.